The rows below give T cell receptor beta chains drawn from one sample of a study of shared clonotypes between healthy human individuals. The assay was immunoSEQ multiplex PCR, and TCRdb's table has in-frame clones only and misses some. The sample has approximately 1,000,000 clones, about 80% seen once. The sequenced sample was memory CD4+ T cells from PBMCs. These receptors were taken from a man between 18 and 35 years old in good health. Some clones in this sample may be carry-over from other donors' samples. CDR3s include the opening cysteine and the closing phenylalanine or tryptophan. The order of the fields is D gene, clone size, V gene, J gene, CDR3 DNA, CDR3 protein. A D gene is named only where the DNA matches it firmly. Only some rows state a clone size, as once, few, many or a class for expanded clones.

d_call: TRBD2; clone_size: NA; v_call: TRBV19; j_call: TRBJ2-6; cdr3_nt: TGTGCCAGTAGTTCATCTGTGGGGAGGGCTTCTGGGGCCAACGTCCTGACTTTC; cdr3_aa: CASSSSVGRASGANVLTF
d_call: NA; clone_size: many; v_call: TRBV7-9; j_call: TRBJ1-4; cdr3_nt: TGTGCCAGCAGCTGGGGAGAGGAAAAACTGTTTTTT; cdr3_aa: CASSWGEEKLFF
d_call: NA; clone_size: NA; v_call: TRBV2; j_call: TRBJ2-4; cdr3_nt: TGTGCCAGCAGTGAAGACGTGTGGTCAGCCAAAAACATTCAGTACTTC; cdr3_aa: CASSEDVWSAKNIQYF
d_call: NA; clone_size: NA; v_call: TRBV5-6; j_call: TRBJ2-6; cdr3_nt: TGTGCCAGCAGCTTGGGCGGTCGCGGCTCTGGGGCCAACGTCCTGACTTTC; cdr3_aa: CASSLGGRGSGANVLTF
d_call: TRBD1; clone_size: NA; v_call: TRBV28; j_call: TRBJ1-2; cdr3_nt: TGTGCCAGCAGTTTACCGGGACAGGGGGCGCGTGGCTACACCTTC; cdr3_aa: CASSLPGQGARGYTF
d_call: NA; clone_size: NA; v_call: TRBV2; j_call: TRBJ1-2; cdr3_nt: TGTGCCAGCAGTTACAGCGCAGGTGGCTACACCTTC; cdr3_aa: CASSYSAGGYTF
d_call: NA; clone_size: NA; v_call: TRBV11-2; j_call: TRBJ2-1; cdr3_nt: TGTGCCAGCAGCTTAGGGACACAATCCCACAATGAGCAGTTCTTC; cdr3_aa: CASSLGTQSHNEQFF
d_call: NA; clone_size: NA; v_call: TRBV29-1; j_call: TRBJ1-4; cdr3_nt: TGCAGCGTTGATTCGGGGGTGACTAATGAAAAACTGTTTTTT; cdr3_aa: CSVDSGVTNEKLFF
d_call: NA; clone_size: NA; v_call: TRBV18; j_call: TRBJ2-1; cdr3_nt: TGTGCCAGCTCACCACTACCGTATGAGCAGTTCTTC; cdr3_aa: CASSPLPYEQFF
d_call: NA; clone_size: many; v_call: TRBV2; j_call: TRBJ2-7; cdr3_nt: TGTGCCAGCACTGGGGGACTGGACTACGAGCAGTACTTC; cdr3_aa: CASTGGLDYEQYF
d_call: TRBD1; clone_size: NA; v_call: TRBV7-6; j_call: TRBJ1-2; cdr3_nt: TGTGCCAGCAGCCTCTCAGGGGGCGCGGGTGGCTACACCTTC; cdr3_aa: CASSLSGGAGGYTF
d_call: NA; clone_size: NA; v_call: TRBV14; j_call: TRBJ1-2; cdr3_nt: TGTGCCAGCAGCCAAGGTTACAGGGTGAGCTACACCTTC; cdr3_aa: CASSQGYRVSYTF
d_call: NA; clone_size: NA; v_call: TRBV7-6; j_call: TRBJ2-1; cdr3_nt: TGTGCCACCTCCCAGCGGTCAACCCTCGGGGAGCAGTTCTTC; cdr3_aa: CATSQRSTLGEQFF
d_call: TRBD2; clone_size: NA; v_call: TRBV7-3; j_call: TRBJ2-3; cdr3_nt: TGTGCCAGCAGCTTTCTAGCGGTGAGCACAGATACGCAGTATTTT; cdr3_aa: CASSFLAVSTDTQYF
d_call: NA; clone_size: NA; v_call: TRBV14; j_call: TRBJ1-2; cdr3_nt: TGTGCCAGCAGCCAATATTCCCAGGGGTACTATGGCTACACCTTC; cdr3_aa: CASSQYSQGYYGYTF
d_call: TRBD2; clone_size: NA; v_call: TRBV9; j_call: TRBJ2-3; cdr3_nt: TGTGCCAGCAGCGCCTCTAGCGGGAGCACAGATACGCAGTATTTT; cdr3_aa: CASSASSGSTDTQYF
d_call: TRBD1; clone_size: NA; v_call: TRBV5-6; j_call: TRBJ1-2; cdr3_nt: TGTGCCAGCAGGACGCAGGCCACAGGGGCCGTGGGAGGCTACACCTTC; cdr3_aa: CASRTQATGAVGGYTF
d_call: NA; clone_size: NA; v_call: TRBV5-1; j_call: TRBJ2-7; cdr3_nt: TGCGCCAGCAGCTTAGGGCCAGGCTCCGACGAGCAGTACTTC; cdr3_aa: CASSLGPGSDEQYF
d_call: NA; clone_size: NA; v_call: TRBV28; j_call: TRBJ2-3; cdr3_nt: TGTGCCAGCATGGGGGGCCCCCCGGGTGATACGCAGTATTTT; cdr3_aa: CASMGGPPGDTQYF
d_call: TRBD2; clone_size: NA; v_call: TRBV7-7; j_call: TRBJ2-1; cdr3_nt: TGTGCCAGCAGCGAAGACGGGACTAGCGGGCGAAGCTCCTACAATGAGCAGTTCTTC; cdr3_aa: CASSEDGTSGRSSYNEQFF
d_call: NA; clone_size: NA; v_call: TRBV7-9; j_call: TRBJ2-7; cdr3_nt: TGTGCCAGCAGTCAGAACCCCGGCTGGAGAGGGGAATACGAGCAGTACTTC; cdr3_aa: CASSQNPGWRGEYEQYF
d_call: NA; clone_size: NA; v_call: TRBV11-2; j_call: TRBJ2-3; cdr3_nt: TGTGCCAGCAGTATAAACAGTCGTAATACGCAGTATTTT; cdr3_aa: CASSINSRNTQYF
d_call: NA; clone_size: NA; v_call: TRBV28; j_call: TRBJ2-3; cdr3_nt: TGTGCCAGCGTCCCCGATACGCAGTATTTT; cdr3_aa: CASVPDTQYF
d_call: NA; clone_size: once; v_call: TRBV7-8; j_call: TRBJ2-7; cdr3_nt: TGTGCCAGCAGCTTAGATCGGTTATCTTACGAGCAGTACTTC; cdr3_aa: CASSLDRLSYEQYF
d_call: TRBD1; clone_size: NA; v_call: TRBV19; j_call: TRBJ2-3; cdr3_nt: TGTGCCAGTAAGACAGGGTGGGCAGATACGCAGTATTTT; cdr3_aa: CASKTGWADTQYF
d_call: TRBD1; clone_size: NA; v_call: TRBV7-9; j_call: TRBJ1-1; cdr3_nt: TGTGCCAGCAGCCTCGGGACAGGAGGGGACACTGAAGCTTTCTTT; cdr3_aa: CASSLGTGGDTEAFF
d_call: NA; clone_size: few; v_call: TRBV18; j_call: TRBJ1-1; cdr3_nt: TGTGCCAGCTCACCAGGGGCGAACACTGAAGCTTTCTTT; cdr3_aa: CASSPGANTEAFF
d_call: TRBD2; clone_size: NA; v_call: TRBV2; j_call: TRBJ2-1; cdr3_nt: TGTGCCAGCAGCGACGGGGGGATATACGATGAGCAGTTCTTC; cdr3_aa: CASSDGGIYDEQFF
d_call: NA; clone_size: NA; v_call: TRBV5-4; j_call: TRBJ2-1; cdr3_nt: TGTGCCAGCAGCTTGTATCTCTACAATGAGCAGTTCTTC; cdr3_aa: CASSLYLYNEQFF
d_call: NA; clone_size: NA; v_call: TRBV28; j_call: TRBJ1-3; cdr3_nt: TGTGCCAGCAGTTTACGCATCTCTGGAAACACCATATATTTT; cdr3_aa: CASSLRISGNTIYF
d_call: TRBD2; clone_size: NA; v_call: TRBV13; j_call: TRBJ2-7; cdr3_nt: TGTGCCAGCAGTGGGACTAGCGGGAGTATCATCTACGAGCAGTACTTC; cdr3_aa: CASSGTSGSIIYEQYF
d_call: NA; clone_size: NA; v_call: TRBV23-1; j_call: TRBJ1-4; cdr3_nt: TGCGAGAGCAGGCTTGCGCAGGGGGAAAAACTGTTTTTT; cdr3_aa: CESRLAQGEKLFF
d_call: TRBD1; clone_size: NA; v_call: TRBV6-1; j_call: TRBJ2-7; cdr3_nt: TGTGCCAGCAGTGAAGGGGGGACAGGGTCCCACGAGCAGTACTTC; cdr3_aa: CASSEGGTGSHEQYF
d_call: TRBD2; clone_size: NA; v_call: TRBV7-2; j_call: TRBJ2-7; cdr3_nt: TGTGCCAGCAGCTTAGCGTCTAGCGGGGTCGGCGAGCAGTACTTC; cdr3_aa: CASSLASSGVGEQYF
d_call: TRBD2; clone_size: NA; v_call: TRBV29-1; j_call: TRBJ2-2; cdr3_nt: TGCAGCGCCGGGACTAGCAAGAACACCGGGGAGCTGTTTTTT; cdr3_aa: CSAGTSKNTGELFF
d_call: NA; clone_size: NA; v_call: TRBV28; j_call: TRBJ2-7; cdr3_nt: TGTGCCAGCGGAAGACTCCGGGCTAGCGACCGTTACGAGCAGTACTTC; cdr3_aa: CASGRLRASDRYEQYF
d_call: NA; clone_size: NA; v_call: TRBV7-9; j_call: TRBJ1-5; cdr3_nt: TGTGCCAGCAGCCCGTTAGGGTACTCTAATCAGCCCCAGCATTTT; cdr3_aa: CASSPLGYSNQPQHF
d_call: TRBD2; clone_size: NA; v_call: TRBV7-9; j_call: TRBJ2-5; cdr3_nt: TGTGCCAGTTCCGGGACTAGCGGAGAGACCCAGTACTTC; cdr3_aa: CASSGTSGETQYF
d_call: NA; clone_size: once; v_call: TRBV5-1; j_call: TRBJ1-3; cdr3_nt: TGCGCCAGCAGGGTCGGTGTAGGCGGAAACACCATATATTTT; cdr3_aa: CASRVGVGGNTIYF
d_call: NA; clone_size: many; v_call: TRBV11-2; j_call: TRBJ2-5; cdr3_nt: TGTGCCAGCAGATGGGGGGACCAAGAGACCCAGTACTTC; cdr3_aa: CASRWGDQETQYF
d_call: TRBD2; clone_size: many; v_call: TRBV7-3; j_call: TRBJ2-1; cdr3_nt: TGTGCCAGCAGCCGCAACCCCCTAGCGGTTTACAATGAGCAGTTCTTC; cdr3_aa: CASSRNPLAVYNEQFF
d_call: TRBD1; clone_size: NA; v_call: TRBV19; j_call: TRBJ2-7; cdr3_nt: TGTGCCAGTACTGCCGGGACAGGGGAAAACTCCTACGAGCAGTACTTC; cdr3_aa: CASTAGTGENSYEQYF
d_call: NA; clone_size: once; v_call: TRBV6-6; j_call: TRBJ2-2; cdr3_nt: TGTGCCAGCAGGCCAACTCTGACCGGGGAGCTGTTTTTT; cdr3_aa: CASRPTLTGELFF
d_call: NA; clone_size: NA; v_call: TRBV7-2; j_call: TRBJ1-1; cdr3_nt: TGTGCCAGCAGCTTCGGGACGGCCAACACTGAAGCTTTCTTT; cdr3_aa: CASSFGTANTEAFF
d_call: TRBD1; clone_size: NA; v_call: TRBV2; j_call: TRBJ1-2; cdr3_nt: TGTGCCAGCAGCGCGGGACAGGGGGGGGACTATGGCTACACCTTC; cdr3_aa: CASSAGQGGDYGYTF
d_call: TRBD2; clone_size: NA; v_call: TRBV9; j_call: TRBJ2-1; cdr3_nt: TGTGCCAGCAGCGTCGGGACTAGCGGGAATCCCGAGCAGTTCTTC; cdr3_aa: CASSVGTSGNPEQFF
d_call: NA; clone_size: NA; v_call: TRBV19; j_call: TRBJ1-5; cdr3_nt: TGTGCCAGTACCATGAGGCAGGATAGCAATCAGCCCCAGCATTTT; cdr3_aa: CASTMRQDSNQPQHF
d_call: NA; clone_size: many; v_call: TRBV30; j_call: TRBJ2-5; cdr3_nt: TGTGCCTGGAGTGGACAAGGGGGGGTGGAGACCCAGTACTTC; cdr3_aa: CAWSGQGGVETQYF